The T cell receptor beta chain described here comes from a study of blood T cell repertoires in COVID-19. V was shortened by 6 bases and J by 4 bases, with 12 bases between the two germline ends. The length of the CDR3 is 13 residues. Germline V gene lookup returns CDR1 MNHNY and CDR2 SVGAGI (reference sequence). Using immunoSEQ multiplex PCR, the repertoire was profiled, and TCRdb retains in-frame clones only, with some absent. The table lists roughly 150,000 clones, 89% of them singletons. The V gene is TRBV6-6, the J gene TRBJ1-2; D unresolved. The receptor was isolated from a man in his fifties or sixties with acute or convalescent COVID-19. Sequenced material: peripheral blood. CDR3 bases: TGTGCCAGCAGGTCAGGCAACATCTATGGCTACACCTTC. Translation gives CASRSGNIYGYTF.